A selection of T cell receptor beta chains follows, all from one sample in a study of cytomegalovirus exposure and HLA in healthy donors. The method was immunoSEQ multiplex PCR; TCRdb's version includes in-frame clones alone and lacks a portion of them. The sample has around 110,000 clones, 70% to 85% seen once. Sequenced: PBMCs. All receptors derive from a man between 60 and 75 years old in good health and CMV-seronegative. Both conserved end residues are part of each CDR3. Fields, in order: D gene, clone size, V gene, J gene, CDR3 DNA, CDR3 protein. A D gene is named only where the DNA matches it firmly. Size is omitted from some rows. Given values are once, few, many or a class for expanded clones.

D gene: TRBD2; clone size: -; V gene: TRBV4-3; J gene: TRBJ2-4; CDR3 DNA: TGCGCCAGCAGCCACCTCACTGGGCCAGCGGGGGCAAACATTCAGTACTTC; CDR3 protein: CASSHLTGPAGANIQYF
D gene: TRBD1; clone size: -; V gene: TRBV7-2; J gene: TRBJ2-2; CDR3 DNA: TGTGCCAGCACCGGGACAGGGGCCACCGGGGAGCTGTTTTTT; CDR3 protein: CASTGTGATGELFF
D gene: TRBD2; clone size: -; V gene: TRBV29-1; J gene: TRBJ2-2; CDR3 DNA: TGCAGCGTTATTAGCGGGGGGGTTTACACCGGGGAGCTGTTTTTT; CDR3 protein: CSVISGGVYTGELFF
D gene: -; clone size: -; V gene: TRBV9; J gene: TRBJ2-5; CDR3 DNA: TGTGCCAGCACGAGGACAGACCAAGAGACCCAGTACTTC; CDR3 protein: CASTRTDQETQYF
D gene: -; clone size: -; V gene: TRBV29-1; J gene: TRBJ2-1; CDR3 DNA: TGCAGCGTTGCCCGACAGGCAAGGGATGAGCAGTTCTTC; CDR3 protein: CSVARQARDEQFF
D gene: -; clone size: -; V gene: TRBV2; J gene: TRBJ1-5; CDR3 DNA: TGTGCCAGCAGGAGACAAGCCCATAGCAATCAGCCCCAGCATTTT; CDR3 protein: CASRRQAHSNQPQHF
D gene: -; clone size: few; V gene: TRBV5-1; J gene: TRBJ1-4; CDR3 DNA: TGCGCCAGCAGCTTGGACGGACAGAATGAAAAACTGTTTTTT; CDR3 protein: CASSLDGQNEKLFF
D gene: TRBD1; clone size: few; V gene: TRBV5-1; J gene: TRBJ2-3; CDR3 DNA: TGCGCCAGCAGCGGAGCCTGGGACAGGAGGTCAGATACGCAGTATTTT; CDR3 protein: CASSGAWDRRSDTQYF
D gene: TRBD1; clone size: once; V gene: TRBV7-3; J gene: TRBJ1-2; CDR3 DNA: TGTGCCAGCCCCTTCGGACAGGTAAGTGGCTACACCTTC; CDR3 protein: CASPFGQVSGYTF
D gene: TRBD1; clone size: -; V gene: TRBV28; J gene: TRBJ1-2; CDR3 DNA: TGTGCCAGCAGTACAGGGGGAAAGCGTCAAGGCTACACCTTC; CDR3 protein: CASSTGGKRQGYTF
D gene: TRBD1; clone size: -; V gene: TRBV7-2; J gene: TRBJ1-5; CDR3 DNA: TGTGCCAGCAGGGGACCAGGGGGCAACAATCAGCCCCAGCATTTT; CDR3 protein: CASRGPGGNNQPQHF
D gene: TRBD2; clone size: -; V gene: TRBV9; J gene: TRBJ2-1; CDR3 DNA: TGTGCCAGCACCACTAGCGGGGGGTCCTACAATGAGCAGTTCTTC; CDR3 protein: CASTTSGGSYNEQFF
D gene: -; clone size: -; V gene: TRBV30; J gene: TRBJ1-2; CDR3 DNA: TGTGCCTGGAGTCCTAGACAGTTTTGGAACTATGGCTACACCTTC; CDR3 protein: CAWSPRQFWNYGYTF
D gene: -; clone size: -; V gene: TRBV5-1; J gene: TRBJ2-5; CDR3 DNA: TGCGCCAGCAGCTTGGTGGGGGGGCGGCAAGAGACCCAGTACTTC; CDR3 protein: CASSLVGGRQETQYF
D gene: TRBD2; clone size: -; V gene: TRBV4-2; J gene: TRBJ2-3; CDR3 DNA: TGTGCCAGCAGCCAAGCTGTTACCAGCGGGGGATCTGGCACAGATACGCAGTATTTT; CDR3 protein: CASSQAVTSGGSGTDTQYF
D gene: -; clone size: -; V gene: TRBV12-5; J gene: TRBJ2-4; CDR3 DNA: TGTGCTAGTGGTTTGGATCCAGGGGCAGGGCGGTCGGCCAAAAACATTCAGTACTTC; CDR3 protein: CASGLDPGAGRSAKNIQYF